The source of this TCR beta chain is a study of radiation and T cells in renal cell carcinoma. CDR1 is MNHEY, CDR2 SVGAGI, per germline. This CDR3 has 16 amino acids. The ends lost 2 bases at V and 4 bases at J; junction bases unmatched: 11. Documented time point: blood 4 weeks post-SBRT, at nephrectomy. Treatment denoted: 15 Gy SBRT to primary tumor, nephrectomy 4 weeks later. Produced via immunoSEQ multiplex PCR; TCRdb's table is partial and in-frame only. The sample yields just over 95,000 clones, 65% to 90% seen once. The receptor was derived from a man aged 55 to 70 with renal cell carcinoma. The J gene is TRBJ2-7, the V gene TRBV6-5, with 7 bases aligning to TRBD1. The sequenced sample was blood, obtained from a patient whose treatment included radiotherapy and nephrectomy. The chain's CDR3 is CASSYSSPRQGYEQYF. Written as DNA, the CDR3 is TGTGCCAGCAGTTACAGCAGTCCGAGACAGGGATACGAGCAGTACTTC.